The 22 T cell receptor beta chains below come from one sample, sequenced in a study of cytomegalovirus exposure and HLA in healthy donors. Primers: 60 Vbeta forward and 13 Jbeta reverse. Profiled with immunoSEQ multiplex PCR; TCRdb holds only in-frame clones, not every one. The sample has 150,000 or so clones; the top ten hold under 2.5%. The source material was PBMCs. These receptor sequences come from a man aged 25 to 45 in good health and CMV-seronegative.

The chain is built from TRBV7-9 and TRBJ1-1, with D unresolved. The V gene lost 5 bases and the J gene lost 2 bases, with 18 bases spanning the gap. The CDR3 is made up of 16 amino acids. Looked up from germline, CDR1 is SEHNR and CDR2 is FQNEAQ (reference sequence). The CDR3, as DNA: TGTGCCAGCAGCCCGACTCCGTTAAAGGATAACACTGAAGCTTTCTTT. Its protein product is CASSPTPLKDNTEAFF.

The V and J genes are TRBV7-8 and TRBJ1-5, with D uncertain. V lost 5 bases, J lost 0 bases, and 8 bases lay in between. Germline V lookup: CDR1 SGHVS, CDR2 FQNEAQ. The CDR3 runs to 14 residues. The CDR3 reads CASSPDTSNQPQHF. CDR3 sequence (DNA): TGTGCCAGCAGCCCAGACACTAGCAATCAGCCCCAGCATTTT.

The chain has TRBV5-1 and TRBJ1-3, with 7 bases that match TRBD1. Germline V gene data show CDR1 as SGHRS and CDR2 as YFSETQ. The CDR3 contains 15 residues. Unmatched junction bases numbered 0, after V lost 0 bases and J lost 0 bases. Here the CDR3 DNA reads TGCGCCAGCAGCTTGGGGGACAGCTCTGGAAACACCATATATTTT. This gives the protein CASSLGDSSGNTIYF.

The chain carries TRBV6-1 and TRBJ1-5; 7 bases align to TRBD1. The germline V gene encodes CDR1 MNHNS and CDR2 SASEGT. Trimming took 2 bases from V and 7 from J; bases not matched to a gene: 11. The CDR3 is made up of 16 amino acids. The CDR3 nucleotides are TGTGCCAGCAGTGAAATGGTAGCAGGGGGATGGCAGCCCCAGCATTTT. Translating gives CASSEMVAGGWQPQHF.

The V gene is TRBV11-1, the J gene TRBJ1-1; TRBD1 agrees at 7 bases. The CDR3 contains 14 residues. V lost 7 bases, J lost 0 bases, and 5 bases stayed unmatched. CDR1 and CDR2 (germline): SGHAT, FQDESV (reference sequence). CDR3 sequence (DNA): TGTGCCAGCATGTTGGACAGGATGAACACTGAAGCTTTCTTT. It is translated as CASMLDRMNTEAFF. The variable domain in full, completed from reference TRBV11-1 and TRBJ1-1, reads EAEVAQSPRYKITEKSQAVAFWCDPISGHATLYWYRQILGQGPELLVQFQDESVVDDSQLPKDRFSAERLKGVDSTLKIQPAELGDSAMYLCASMLDRMNTEAFFGQGTRLTVV.

Written as DNA, the CDR3 is TGTGCCAGCAGTGGGGGGACTAGCGGGTACACAGATACGCAGTATTTT. Its translation: CASSGGTSGYTDTQYF. The chain combines TRBV25-1 with TRBJ2-3, with 12 bases lining up with TRBD2. Trimming cost V 4 bases and J 2 bases; bases outside gene matches: 4. The germline V gene has CDR1 MGHDK and CDR2 SYGVNS. CDR3 size: 16 residues.

The genes are TRBV25-1 and TRBJ1-1; D gene unclear. The CDR3 runs 16 residues. The germline gives CDR1 MGHDK, CDR2 SYGVNS. V lost 3 bases and J 1 base, leaving 15 bases between the germline ends. CDR3 nucleotide sequence: TGTGCCAGCAGTGACAGGTGGCAGGCGCGGAACACTGAAGCTTTCTTT. Encoded protein: CASSDRWQARNTEAFF.

The chain combines TRBV10-3 with TRBJ2-7; 9 nucleotides agree with TRBD1. The CDR3 is made up of 16 amino acids. V trimming: 6 bases; J trimming: 3 bases; junction bases outside the gene matches: 12. Germline loops: CDR1 ENHRY, CDR2 SYGVKD. This CDR3 reads CAISYVSGTGNYEQYF. Written as DNA, the CDR3 is TGTGCCATCAGCTACGTCTCCGGGACAGGGAACTACGAGCAGTACTTC.

V and J are TRBV7-7 and TRBJ2-5, with D possibly being TRBD1 (5 bases). This CDR3 is built from 14 residues. The germline V gene has CDR1 SSHAT and CDR2 FNYEAQ (reference sequence). With 5 bases removed from V and 0 bases from J, the gap between germline ends came to 10 bases. CDR3 bases: TGTGCCAGCAGCCCGACAGTCCACCAAGAGACCCAGTACTTC. Its protein product is CASSPTVHQETQYF.

This rearrangement joins TRBV2 to TRBJ2-1; 7 nucleotides match TRBD2. The CDR3 totals 14 residues. J gave up 8 bases and V 4 bases, and 8 bases lay outside the gene matches. The germline gives CDR1 SNHLY, CDR2 FYNNEI. The CDR3 DNA sequence: TGTGCCAGCAGTGGGTCAGCGGGAAGGGATGAGCAGTTCTTC. Protein product: CASSGSAGRDEQFF.

This sequence joins TRBV19 and TRBJ2-1; no clear D gene. Germline CDR1 LNHDA, CDR2 SQIVND (reference sequence). V shed 6 bases and J shed 10 bases, with 16 bases lying between them. This CDR3 region has 13 residues. CDR3 sequence reads: CASSHEPGREQFF. The CDR3 DNA reads TGTGCCAGTAGCCACGAGCCCGGTCGGGAGCAGTTCTTC.

V usage is TRBV19 and J usage is TRBJ2-5; 11 nucleotides align to TRBD2. V lost 5 bases, J lost 9 bases, and 14 bases stayed unmatched. The germline CDR1 and CDR2 sequences are LNHDA and SQIVND (reference sequence). CDR3 size: 16 residues. The CDR3 here is CASSATGTSGRGAQYF. DNA of the CDR3: TGTGCCAGTAGTGCCACCGGGACTAGCGGCCGAGGGGCCCAGTACTTC.

The rearrangement uses TRBV2 and TRBJ2-3; D is undetermined. Germline V gene sequence: CDR1 SNHLY, CDR2 FYNNEI. This CDR3 is built from 14 residues. V lost 5 bases and J lost 0, with 9 bases in between. CDR3 amino acids: CASSIGVSTDTQYF. The CDR3 bases are TGTGCCAGCAGTATCGGAGTAAGCACAGATACGCAGTATTTT.

The J gene is TRBJ2-5, the V gene TRBV10-3; D unresolved. This CDR3 region has 14 residues. In germline, CDR1 is ENHRY, CDR2 SYGVKD. V shed 3 bases and J shed 5 bases, with 13 bases lying between them. The CDR3 sequence: CAISERVDRETQYF. As DNA, the CDR3 is TGTGCCATCAGTGAACGCGTTGATCGGGAGACCCAGTACTTC.

The chain has TRBV30 and TRBJ1-5; 8 nucleotides align to TRBD1. This CDR3 is built from 15 residues. The J segment lost 4 bases and the V segment lost 0 bases, leaving 5 bases of the junction unmatched. Per the germline V gene, CDR1 is GTSNPN and CDR2 is SVGIG (reference sequence). This CDR3 reads CAWSVRTGRNQPQHF. In nucleotides, the CDR3 is TGTGCCTGGAGTGTCCGGACAGGGAGGAATCAGCCCCAGCATTTT.

The chain has TRBV7-9 and TRBJ1-2; 7 bases align to TRBD1. The germline CDR1 and CDR2 sequences are SEHNR and FQNEAQ (reference sequence). With V trimmed by 6 bases and J by 0 bases, 10 bases remained unmatched. The CDR3 extends over 16 amino acids. The CDR3 DNA sequence: TGTGCCAGCAGTTTGGGACAGACCATAGCTAACTATGGCTACACCTTC. This translates into CASSLGQTIANYGYTF.

Concerning this clone itself: One junction end does not reproduce the germline sequence, and a read error may be involved. This rearrangement joins TRBV11-1 to TRBJ2-7, with D tentatively TRBD1 (5 bases). Germline-derived CDR1 and CDR2 are SGHAT and FQDESV (reference sequence). This CDR3 is 13 amino acids long. The CDR3 sequence: CASSLRQGYGQYF. In DNA, the CDR3 is TGTGCCAGCAGCTTGAGGCAGGGCTACGGGCAGTACTTC.

This chain links TRBV7-9 with TRBJ2-5; D uncertain. Germline CDR1 SEHNR, CDR2 FQNEAQ (reference sequence). Trimming shortened V by 3 bases and J by 2 bases, and 10 bases separated the two germline ends. The CDR3 totals 14 residues. The CDR3 nucleotides read TGTGCCAGCAGCTTCAAACTGGTTCAAGAGACCCAGTACTTC. This gives the protein CASSFKLVQETQYF. Together with reference TRBV7-9 and TRBJ2-5, the CDR3 gives the full variable domain: DTGVSQNPRHKITKRGQNVTFRCDPISEHNRLYWYRQTLGQGPEFLTYFQNEAQLEKSRLLSDRFSAERPKGSFSTLEIQRTEQGDSAMYLCASSFKLVQETQYFGPGTRLLVL.

V usage is TRBV27 and J usage is TRBJ2-4; possibly TRBD2 for D (6 bases). The germline CDR1 and CDR2 sequences are MNHEY and SMNVEV (reference sequence). The CDR3 sequence is 18 residues long. Trimming cost V 5 bases and J 6 bases, with 26 bases left between them. The CDR3 nucleotides are TGTGCCAGCAGTCCCCCCGTGGGTAGCGGAGGATCGTTAAACATTCAGTACTTC. This translates into CASSPPVGSGGSLNIQYF.

V gene TRBV5-1 combines with J gene TRBJ1-2; TRBD1 might be the D (6 bases). The CDR3 consists of 13 residues. The germline V and J ends were trimmed by 4 bases and 3 bases, with 10 bases remaining between them. Germline values: CDR1 SGHRS, CDR2 YFSETQ. The CDR3 DNA reads TGCGCCAGCAGCGAGGACAGCCACTATGGCTACACCTTC. Amino acids: CASSEDSHYGYTF.

This rearrangement joins TRBV2 to TRBJ2-1; TRBD2 matches 12 bases. CDR3 length: 16 residues. V was clipped by 2 bases and J by 4 bases; unmatched bases: 3. Germline lookup yields CDR1 SNHLY and CDR2 FYNNEI. The CDR3 DNA reads as TGTGCCAGCAGTGAACTAGCGGGAGGGCGGTACAATGAGCAGTTCTTC. This sequence encodes CASSELAGGRYNEQFF. Using reference TRBV2 and TRBJ2-1 for the parts outside the CDR3, the full variable domain is EPEVTQTPSHQVTQMGQEVILRCVPISNHLYFYWYRQILGQKVEFLVSFYNNEISEKSEIFDDQFSVERPDGSNFTLKIRSTKLEDSAMYFCASSELAGGRYNEQFFGPGTRLTVL.

The chain uses TRBV4-2 and TRBJ1-3; D not certain. Germline assignment: CDR1 LGHNA and CDR2 YNFKEQ. The V gene lost 1 base and the J gene lost 0 bases, with 7 bases spanning the gap. This CDR3 has 15 amino acids. Here the CDR3 DNA reads TGTGCCAGCAGCCAAGGCTCCAGCTCTGGAAACACCATATATTTT. Protein: CASSQGSSSGNTIYF.